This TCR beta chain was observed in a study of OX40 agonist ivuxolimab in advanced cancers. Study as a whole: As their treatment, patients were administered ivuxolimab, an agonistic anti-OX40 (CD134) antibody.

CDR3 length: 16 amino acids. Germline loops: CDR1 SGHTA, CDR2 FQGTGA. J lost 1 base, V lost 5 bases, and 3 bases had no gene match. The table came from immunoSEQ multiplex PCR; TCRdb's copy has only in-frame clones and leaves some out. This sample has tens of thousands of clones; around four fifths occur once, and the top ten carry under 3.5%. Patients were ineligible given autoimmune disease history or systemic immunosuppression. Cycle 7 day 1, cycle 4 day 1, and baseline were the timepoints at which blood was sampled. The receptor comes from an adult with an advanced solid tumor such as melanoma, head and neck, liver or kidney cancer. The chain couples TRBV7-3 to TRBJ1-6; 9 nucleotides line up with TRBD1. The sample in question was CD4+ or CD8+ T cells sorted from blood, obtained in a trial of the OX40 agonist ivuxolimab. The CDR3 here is CASSRDRGSYNSPLHF. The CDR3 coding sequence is TGTGCCAGCAGCCGCGACAGGGGGTCCTATAATTCACCCCTCCACTTT.